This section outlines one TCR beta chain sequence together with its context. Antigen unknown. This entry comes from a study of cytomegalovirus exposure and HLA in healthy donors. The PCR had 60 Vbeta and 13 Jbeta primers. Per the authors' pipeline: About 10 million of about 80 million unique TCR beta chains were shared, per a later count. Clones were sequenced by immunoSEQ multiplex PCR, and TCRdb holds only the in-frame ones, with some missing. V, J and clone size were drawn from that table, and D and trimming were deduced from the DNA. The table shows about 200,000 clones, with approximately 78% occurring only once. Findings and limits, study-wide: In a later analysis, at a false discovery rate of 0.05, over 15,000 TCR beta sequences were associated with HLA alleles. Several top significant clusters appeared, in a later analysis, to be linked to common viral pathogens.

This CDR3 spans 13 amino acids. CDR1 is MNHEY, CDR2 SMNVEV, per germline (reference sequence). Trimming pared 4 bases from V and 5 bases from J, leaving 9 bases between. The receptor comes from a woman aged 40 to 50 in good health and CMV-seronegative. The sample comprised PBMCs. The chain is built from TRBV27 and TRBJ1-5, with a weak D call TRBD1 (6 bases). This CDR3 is CASSYREDQPQHF. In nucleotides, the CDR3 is TGTGCCAGCAGTTACAGGGAAGATCAGCCCCAGCATTTT.